These 3 T cell receptor beta chains share one sample of origin, sequenced in a study of human T cells and chemical hapten exposure. TCRdb used MiXCR to reprocess the RACE reads, holding one entry per CDR3 protein. The sample has roughly 200,000 distinct CDR3 sequences; 24% are singletons. The time point: patch test 3, about 24 weeks after DPC sensitization. Sample treatment: therapeutic diphenylcyclopropenone sensitization with weekly scalp DPC. The sample was whole blood, taken in connection with sensitization to the hapten diphenylcyclopropenone (DPC). These receptors all come from a woman aged 40 to 55 with alopecia areata. Some clones in this sample may be carry-over from other donors' samples.

This clonotype was recorded a few times. The V and J genes are TRBV12-3 or TRBV12-4 and TRBJ1-1; D gene ambiguous. The CDR3 is 11 residues long. Trimming shortened V by 3 bases and J by 10 bases, and 9 bases separated the two germline ends. CDR3 DNA sequence: TGTGCCAGCAGTTTTCAACAGCGAGCTTTCTTT. Translating it yields CASSFQQRAFF.

This chain connects TRBV3-1 to TRBJ1-2, with unresolved D. V dropped 0 bases and J dropped 2 bases, with 13 bases sitting between them. This CDR3 region has 16 residues. Germline CDR1 LGHDT, CDR2 YNNKEL (reference sequence). This chain's CDR3 is CASSQDTLGLNYGYTF. CDR3 sequence (DNA): TGTGCCAGCAGCCAAGATACCCTAGGGCTCAACTATGGCTACACCTTC.

The V gene is TRBV4-2, the J gene TRBJ1-4, with D maybe TRBD1 (5 bases). Germline V lookup: CDR1 LGHNA, CDR2 YNFKEQ. V shed 4 bases and J shed 5 bases, with 17 bases lying between them. This CDR3 region has 16 residues. CDR3 coding DNA: TGTGCCAGCAGCCCCCTGGACTGGACACTCAATGAAAAACTGTTTTTT. Its translation is CASSPLDWTLNEKLFF.